This T cell receptor beta chain was retrieved from a study of Ad26.COV2.S vaccination and SARS-CoV-2 variants. Treatment described: roughly 20 received Ad26.COV2.S at low or high dose, single or two shots; 5 received placebo; per-sample allocation not given. Day 63 following the first vaccine or placebo injection was when the samples were taken. This clone has a handful of counts. Repertoires were generated with immunoSEQ multiplex PCR, while TCRdb's copy carries only in-frame clones and drops some. The table has roughly 390,000 clones, about 88% seen once. CDR1 MNHNS and CDR2 SASEGT come from the germline V gene. V trimming: 0 bases; J trimming: 2 bases; junction bases outside the gene matches: 4. This CDR3 comprises 15 residues.

The chain carries TRBV6-1 and TRBJ2-7; 7 bases map to TRBD1. The source was peripheral blood, collected in a trial of Ad26.COV2.S vaccine versus placebo. This clonotype originated in a person aged 18-65 years who received the Ad26.COV2.S COVID-19 vaccine or a placebo. CDR3 amino acids: CASSEAGTEAYEQYF. The CDR3 region has the DNA TGTGCCAGCAGTGAAGCCGGGACAGAAGCCTACGAGCAGTACTTC.